This T cell receptor (beta chain) is drawn from a study of cytomegalovirus exposure and HLA in healthy donors. PCR employed 60 Vbeta and 13 Jbeta primers. Per the original data handling: Later work found 80 million or so unique TCR beta chains, with 9.5 million to 14 million shared. Data came from immunoSEQ multiplex PCR; TCRdb stores just in-frame clones and leaves some out. V and J calls and clone size are given by that table; D and trimming were obtained from the DNA. The table has some 150,000 clones, over 65% seen once. Study-wide results and limits: Researchers reported in a later analysis that a missense DCLRE1C variant was tied to TCR beta V- and J-gene trimming. It was reportedly the case that the classifier diagnosed cytomegalovirus status with high specificity and sensitivity.

Turning to this clone: The antigen is undetermined.

Germline V lookup: CDR1 MNHNS, CDR2 SASEGT. V was clipped by 3 bases and J by 8 bases; unmatched bases: 7. The CDR3 is made up of 14 amino acids. The source is a young man in good health and CMV-seropositive. This rearrangement joins TRBV6-1 to TRBJ1-2, with 9 bases fitting TRBD1. The sequencing input was PBMCs. The CDR3 is CASSEGTGKEGYTF. CDR3 bases: TGTGCCAGCAGTGAGGGGACAGGGAAAGAGGGCTACACCTTC.